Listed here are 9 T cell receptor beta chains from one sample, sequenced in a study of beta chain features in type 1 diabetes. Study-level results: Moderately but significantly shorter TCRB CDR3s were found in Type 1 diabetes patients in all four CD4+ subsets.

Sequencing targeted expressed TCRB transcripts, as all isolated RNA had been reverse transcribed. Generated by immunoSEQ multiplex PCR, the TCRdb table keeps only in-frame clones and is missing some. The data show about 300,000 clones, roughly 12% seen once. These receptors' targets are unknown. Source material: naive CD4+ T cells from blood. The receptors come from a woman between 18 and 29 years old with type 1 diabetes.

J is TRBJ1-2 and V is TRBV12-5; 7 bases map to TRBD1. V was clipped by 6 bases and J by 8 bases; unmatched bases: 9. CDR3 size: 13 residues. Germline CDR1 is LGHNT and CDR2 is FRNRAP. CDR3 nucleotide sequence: TGTGCTAGTGGAAGAGACAGGGTGGGGGGCTACACCTTC. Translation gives CASGRDRVGGYTF.

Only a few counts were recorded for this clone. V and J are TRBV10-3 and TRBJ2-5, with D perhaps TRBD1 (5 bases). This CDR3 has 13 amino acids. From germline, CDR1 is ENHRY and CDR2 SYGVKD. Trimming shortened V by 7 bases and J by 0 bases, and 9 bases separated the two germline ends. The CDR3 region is CAINRQYQETQYF. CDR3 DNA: TGTGCCATCAACCGACAGTACCAAGAGACCCAGTACTTC.

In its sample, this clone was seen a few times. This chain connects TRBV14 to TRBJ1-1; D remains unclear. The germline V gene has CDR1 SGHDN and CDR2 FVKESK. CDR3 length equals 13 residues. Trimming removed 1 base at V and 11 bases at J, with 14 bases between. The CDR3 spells CASSQGTASRAFF. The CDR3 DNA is TGTGCCAGCAGCCAAGGCACAGCTTCACGGGCTTTCTTT.

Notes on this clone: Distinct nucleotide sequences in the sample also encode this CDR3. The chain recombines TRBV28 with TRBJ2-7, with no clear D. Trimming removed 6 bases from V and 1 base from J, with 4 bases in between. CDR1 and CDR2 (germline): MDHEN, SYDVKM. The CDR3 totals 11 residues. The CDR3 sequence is CASSRSYEQYF. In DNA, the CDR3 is TGTGCCAGCAGCCGGTCCTACGAGCAGTACTTC.

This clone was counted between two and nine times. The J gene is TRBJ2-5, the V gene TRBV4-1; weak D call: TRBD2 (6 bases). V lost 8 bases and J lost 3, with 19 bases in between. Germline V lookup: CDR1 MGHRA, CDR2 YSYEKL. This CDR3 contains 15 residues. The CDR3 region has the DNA TGCGCCAGCGGACAAAGGAGCGGGCAGAAAGAGACCCAGTACTTC. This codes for CASGQRSGQKETQYF.

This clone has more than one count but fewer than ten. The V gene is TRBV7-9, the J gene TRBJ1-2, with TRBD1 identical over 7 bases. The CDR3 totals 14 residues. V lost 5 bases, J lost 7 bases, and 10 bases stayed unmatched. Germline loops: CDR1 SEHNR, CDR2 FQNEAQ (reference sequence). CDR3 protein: CASSPTTDRVGYTF. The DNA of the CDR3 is TGTGCCAGCAGCCCCACCACAGACAGGGTTGGCTACACCTTC.

As DNA, the CDR3 is TGCAGCGTTGTTTTATCAGGGGGAAGTAGCAATCAGCCCCAGCATTTT. It codes for CSVVLSGGSSNQPQHF. V gene TRBV29-1 combines with J gene TRBJ1-5, with TRBD1 matching over 7 bases. The CDR3 has 16 amino acids. V lost 4 bases and J lost 0; bases outside the gene matches: 9. Germline CDR1 is SQVTM and CDR2 is ANQGSEA.

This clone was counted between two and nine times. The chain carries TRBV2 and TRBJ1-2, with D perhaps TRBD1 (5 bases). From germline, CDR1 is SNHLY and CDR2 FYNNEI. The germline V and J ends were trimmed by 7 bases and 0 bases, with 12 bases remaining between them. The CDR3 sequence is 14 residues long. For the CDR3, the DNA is TGTGCCAGCACCACAGGAGCCACTAACTATGGCTACACCTTC. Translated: CASTTGATNYGYTF.

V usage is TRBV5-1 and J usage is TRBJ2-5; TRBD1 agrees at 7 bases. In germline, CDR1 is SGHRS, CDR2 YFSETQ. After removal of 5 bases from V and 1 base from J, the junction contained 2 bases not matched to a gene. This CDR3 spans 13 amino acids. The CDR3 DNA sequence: TGCGCCAGCAGTAGGGACAGCCAAGAGACCCAGTACTTC. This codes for CASSRDSQETQYF. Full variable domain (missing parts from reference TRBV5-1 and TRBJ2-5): KAGVTQTPRYLIKTRGQQVTLSCSPISGHRSVSWYQQTPGQGLQFLFEYFSETQRNKGNFPGRFSGRQFSNSRSEMNVSTLELGDSALYLCASSRDSQETQYFGPGTRLLVL.